Ten or more counts support the clone carrying this T cell receptor beta chain. The antigen is undetermined. Documented time point: sample taken at primary tumor resection. The donor population consisted of some 67 patients with untreated, early-stage non-small cell lung cancer. Whole RNA came from tumor, nontumor lung or frozen PBMC and was sequenced without being sorted. Each CDR3 protein is one row after TCRdb ran MiXCR on the 5' RACE reads. Here the sample spans tens of thousands of distinct CDR3 sequences, around 7% being singletons. The source of the sample is a study of spatial heterogeneity in lung cancer. CDR1 and CDR2 from the germline V gene are MNHEY and SVGEGT. V lost 4 bases to trimming and J lost 8 bases, with 21 bases between them. The CDR3 extends over 16 amino acids. Study results and caveats: Tumor TCRs that were ubiquitous and expanded showed up in blood more at resection than follow-up.

The chain joins TRBV6-2 or TRBV6-3 to TRBJ2-1, with D perhaps matching TRBD1 or TRBD2 (7 bases each). This specimen consisted of PBMCs, obtained at surgery. The source of this sequence is a male donor with early-stage non-small cell lung cancer. The CDR3 DNA follows: TGTGCCAGCAGTTCGTTAGCGGGCCCCGACAGGGATGAGCAGTTCTTC. Translated, it gives CASSSLAGPDRDEQFF.